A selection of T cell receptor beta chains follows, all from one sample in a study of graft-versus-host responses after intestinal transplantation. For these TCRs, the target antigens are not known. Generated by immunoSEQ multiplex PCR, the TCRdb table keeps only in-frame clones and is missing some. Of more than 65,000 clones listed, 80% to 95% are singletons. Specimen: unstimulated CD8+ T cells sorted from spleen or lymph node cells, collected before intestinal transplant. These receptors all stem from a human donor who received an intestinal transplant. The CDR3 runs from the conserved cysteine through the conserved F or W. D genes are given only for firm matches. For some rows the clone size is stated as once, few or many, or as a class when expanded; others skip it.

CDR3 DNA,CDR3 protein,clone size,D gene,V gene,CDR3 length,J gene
TGTGCCAGCAGCTCCGGGACTAAAGAGACCCAGTACTTC,CASSSGTKETQYF,.,TRBD2,TRBV7-9,13,TRBJ2-5
TGTGCCAGCAGTTACTATGCAGGGGGCCCCGGGGAGCTGTTTTTT,CASSYYAGGPGELFF,.,TRBD1,TRBV6-5,15,TRBJ2-2
TGTGCCAGCAGCTTAGTTGTCCCGCGGGGGAGAATCTATTGGAATGAGCAGTTCTTC,CASSLVVPRGRIYWNEQFF,.,TRBD2,TRBV7-2,19,TRBJ2-1
TGTGCCAGTAGCCCGACTAGCGGCGCCTACGAGCAGTACTTC,CASSPTSGAYEQYF,.,TRBD2,TRBV19,14,TRBJ2-7
TGTGCCAGCAGTCCAGGGGGGGGACTAGCGGGGCCCGAGCAGTTCTTC,CASSPGGGLAGPEQFF,.,TRBD2,TRBV9,16,TRBJ2-1
TGTGCCAGTAGTATGAGTAGCAATCAGCCCCAGCATTTT,CASSMSSNQPQHF,.,.,TRBV19,13,TRBJ1-5
TGTGCCAGCAGCTTAGGGGGCGCGAGGAACTATGGCTACACCTTC,CASSLGGARNYGYTF,.,.,TRBV7-9,15,TRBJ1-2
TGTGCCAGCAGCGCGTCGCCACAAGAGACCCAGTACTTC,CASSASPQETQYF,.,.,TRBV13,13,TRBJ2-5
TGTGCCAGCAGCTTAGGGTGGGGGGGGGCCTACAATGAGCAGTTCTTC,CASSLGWGGAYNEQFF,.,TRBD2,TRBV7-6,16,TRBJ2-1
TGTGCCACACTGGGAGACAACACTGAAGCTTTCTTT,CATLGDNTEAFF,few,.,TRBV2,12,TRBJ1-1
TGTGCCAGCTGGCACTCTGGAAACACCATATATTTT,CASWHSGNTIYF,once,.,TRBV11-3,12,TRBJ1-3
TGCGCCAGCAGCCCCAGGACAGGGGGAAGTCAGCCCCAGCATTTT,CASSPRTGGSQPQHF,.,TRBD1,TRBV4-1,15,TRBJ1-5
TGTGCCAGCAGGGGAGGACCTGGCTACACCTTC,CASRGGPGYTF,.,.,TRBV9,11,TRBJ1-2
TGCAGCGTTGACCCAGGGACTAGCGGGGGGGCAAGCGGGGAGCTGTTTTTT,CSVDPGTSGGASGELFF,.,TRBD2,TRBV29-1,17,TRBJ2-2
TGTGCCAGCAGTGGGGACAGGGGGCAAGAGACCCAGTACTTC,CASSGDRGQETQYF,once,TRBD1,TRBV27,14,TRBJ2-5
TGTGCCAGCAGCTGGGGAACTAGCGGGGGGCCTCAAGGGGCAAATGAGCAGTTCTTC,CASSWGTSGGPQGANEQFF,.,TRBD2,TRBV7-6,19,TRBJ2-1
TGTGCCAGCAGCTCACCGGACAGGGGGCGGTGGGCTTTCTTT,CASSSPDRGRWAFF,.,TRBD1,TRBV7-8,14,TRBJ1-1
TGTGCCAGCAGCTTGGGAGGAGGGACTGAAGCTTTCTTT,CASSLGGGTEAFF,.,.,TRBV5-8,13,TRBJ1-1
TGTGCCAGCAGCTCCGGACAGGGGGCCCAAGAGACCCAGTACTTC,CASSSGQGAQETQYF,.,TRBD1,TRBV7-6,15,TRBJ2-5
TGTGCCAGCAGCCCCGTGGCGGGGGCTGGCTATGGCTACACCTTC,CASSPVAGAGYGYTF,.,.,TRBV7-9,15,TRBJ1-2
TGTGCCAGCAGTGAACGGGCGGGGGCCCTCAATGAGCAGTTCTTC,CASSERAGALNEQFF,.,.,TRBV6-1,15,TRBJ2-1
TGTGCCAGCAGCCTACACCCTAACCCCGGAGGCACTGAAGCTTTCTTT,CASSLHPNPGGTEAFF,.,.,TRBV11-1,16,TRBJ1-1
TGTGCCAGCAGTGGGGTCTCGGGACGGGGGGGCTTCTTCTACGAGCAGTACTTC,CASSGVSGRGGFFYEQYF,.,TRBD2,TRBV6-1,18,TRBJ2-7
TGTGCCAGCAGCAAACCGGGACAGGGCTACAATGAGCAGTTCTTC,CASSKPGQGYNEQFF,.,TRBD1,TRBV5-6,15,TRBJ2-1
TGTGCCAGCAGTTTATCGGGGAGCGGGGGCACTGAAGCTTTCTTT,CASSLSGSGGTEAFF,.,.,TRBV27,15,TRBJ1-1
TGTGCCAGCAGCTCGGGACAGTGGAATTCACCCCTCCACTTT,CASSSGQWNSPLHF,once,TRBD1,TRBV7-9,14,TRBJ1-6
TGTGCCAGCAGTGACGAACCTACGGGGTGGACAGGGAGCACAGATACGCAGTATTTT,CASSDEPTGWTGSTDTQYF,.,TRBD1,TRBV2,19,TRBJ2-3
TGTGCCAGCAGTTTATCGGGGACTAGGTATTACGAGCAGTACTTC,CASSLSGTRYYEQYF,.,TRBD2,TRBV27,15,TRBJ2-7
TGCGCCACCGGAGGCAGAGGTTATGAAAAACTGTTTTTT,CATGGRGYEKLFF,once,.,TRBV10-2,13,TRBJ1-4
TGTGCCAGCAGTTCCCCTGGTCCTAAACTACGAGGCTACACCTTC,CASSSPGPKLRGYTF,.,.,TRBV27,15,TRBJ1-2
TGCGCCAGCAGCTTGCTAGCCCTCCGAGTCCTCTCAGCCTACAATGAGCAGTTCTTC,CASSLLALRVLSAYNEQFF,once,.,TRBV5-1,19,TRBJ2-1
TGTGCCAGCAGTTACGGGCAAAACACTGAAGCTTTCTTT,CASSYGQNTEAFF,.,.,TRBV6-6,13,TRBJ1-1
TGTGCCAGCAGCCCCCCCGGACACTCCTACGAGCAGTACTTC,CASSPPGHSYEQYF,.,.,TRBV11-2,14,TRBJ2-7
TGTGCCAGCAGCGTAGGCGGGGGAGGAGACTATGGCTACACCTTC,CASSVGGGGDYGYTF,.,.,TRBV9,15,TRBJ1-2
TGTGCCAGCAGCCCCCCGGGGGAAGAGACCCAGTACTTC,CASSPPGEETQYF,once,.,TRBV9,13,TRBJ2-5
TGTGCCAGCAGCTTAGACTTGACAGGGTACTACGAGCAGTACTTC,CASSLDLTGYYEQYF,.,TRBD1,TRBV11-2,15,TRBJ2-7
TGTGCCAGCGGGGGCGGGTCGGACACAGATACGCAGTATTTT,CASGGGSDTDTQYF,.,.,TRBV9,14,TRBJ2-3
TGTGCCAGCAGCCTAGGCCTGAACACCGGGGAGCTGTTTTTT,CASSLGLNTGELFF,.,.,TRBV7-3,14,TRBJ2-2
TGTGCCAGTAGTATGGGGCTTACCTACGAGCAGTACTTC,CASSMGLTYEQYF,once,.,TRBV19,13,TRBJ2-7
TGTGCCAGCAGCGAGACGGTGGGACAGGGGAGCACAGATACGCAGTATTTT,CASSETVGQGSTDTQYF,.,TRBD1,TRBV9,17,TRBJ2-3
TGTGCCAGCAGTGAAGGGGGGCTGGCTAACTATGGCTACACCTTC,CASSEGGLANYGYTF,.,.,TRBV2,15,TRBJ1-2
TGTGCCAGCAGCTTCGAGACAGGGGGAGCTTTCTTT,CASSFETGGAFF,.,TRBD1,TRBV13,12,TRBJ1-1
TGTGCTAGTGGTCTGCCGGGCACTGAAGCTTTCTTT,CASGLPGTEAFF,.,.,TRBV12-5,12,TRBJ1-1
TGTGCCAGCAAACCCGGACAGTACACCGGGGAGCTGTTTTTT,CASKPGQYTGELFF,once,.,TRBV6-5,14,TRBJ2-2
TGTGCCAGCACACCGATACTAGCGGGGGGGAACACAGATACGCAGTATTTT,CASTPILAGGNTDTQYF,.,TRBD2,TRBV7-9,17,TRBJ2-3
TGCACCAGCAGCCAAATTCACCCGCGGGGGGGCCTTCAAGAGACCCAGTACTTC,CTSSQIHPRGGLQETQYF,.,.,TRBV1,18,TRBJ2-5
TGTGCCAGCAGCCACTTGGAATTCGGGAGTAGAGATACGCAGTATTTT,CASSHLEFGSRDTQYF,.,.,TRBV7-9,16,TRBJ2-3
TGTGCCAGCAGTTTCTCCGGGGGGGAGGTATCCGGGGAGCTGTTTTTT,CASSFSGGEVSGELFF,few,TRBD2,TRBV28,16,TRBJ2-2
TGTGCCAGCAGCTTTGAACTAGCGGGGGGTTTGGATGAGCAGTTCTTC,CASSFELAGGLDEQFF,once,TRBD2,TRBV7-8,16,TRBJ2-1
TGCAGCGTTGAGTTGCCGAGCTCCTACGAGCAGTACTTC,CSVELPSSYEQYF,once,.,TRBV29-1,13,TRBJ2-7
TGCAGCGTACAGGGGGGATACAATGAGCAGTTCTTC,CSVQGGYNEQFF,.,TRBD1,TRBV29-1,12,TRBJ2-1
TGTGCCAGCAGCCCCACCACCCCAGGGGTCAACTATGGCTACACCTTC,CASSPTTPGVNYGYTF,.,.,TRBV7-9,16,TRBJ1-2
TGTGCCAGCAGCCCCGCCAGTGGTTACGAGCAGTACTTC,CASSPASGYEQYF,.,.,TRBV7-6,13,TRBJ2-7
TGTGCCAGCAGTGAGACTAGCGGAACCTACGAGCAGTACTTC,CASSETSGTYEQYF,.,TRBD2,TRBV2,14,TRBJ2-7
TGTGCCAGCAGCGTATCCCCAGGACTAGCGGGGGGAGGGACCGGGGAGCTGTTTTTT,CASSVSPGLAGGGTGELFF,.,TRBD2,TRBV9,19,TRBJ2-2
TGTGCCAGCAGCTTGGCAGGGGGCTCCTACGAGCAGTACTTC,CASSLAGGSYEQYF,once,TRBD1,TRBV5-5,14,TRBJ2-7
TGTGCCAGCAGCTTGGTCAGGGGGCCCGGGGAGCTGTTTTTT,CASSLVRGPGELFF,.,TRBD1,TRBV5-6,14,TRBJ2-2